This TCR beta chain was found in a study of CD4+ T cells in melanoma. CDR1 and CDR2 (germline): SEHNR, FQNEAQ (reference sequence). The CDR3 sequence is 18 residues long. V was shortened by 1 base and J by 1 base, with 18 bases between the two germline ends. Whole-study findings and limits: Diverse differentiation states were reported for melanoma neoantigen-specific CD4+ T cells.

To note about this clone: Its specificity is unknown.

Some clones are missing from TCRdb's copy, which holds only in-frame ones; the method was immunoSEQ multiplex PCR. The sample holds about 10,000 clones, around 62% seen once. The chain has TRBV7-9 and TRBJ2-3; D is possibly TRBD2 (5 bases). Sequenced material: cells from a culture (not recorded whether cultured in vitro). This TCR was sampled from a human donor with melanoma. The CDR3 sequence is CASSLGRTTRTRTDTQYF. The CDR3 DNA follows: TGTGCCAGCAGCTTAGGGAGGACGACCCGGACTCGCACAGATACGCAGTATTTT.